This is a list of T cell receptor beta chains from one sample in a study of kidney transplant recipient with SARS-CoV-2 infection. MiXCR was run by TCRdb on the reads, yielding one entry per CDR3 protein. The repertoire consists of about 240,000 distinct CDR3 sequences, with around 28% occurring once and the leading ten covering under 7.5%. The input for sequencing was a blood sample, taken at baseline and between days 110 and 120 from a kidney transplant recipient. The receptor source for this set is a male patient aged 30 to 40 who had COVID-19 and was a kidney transplant recipient. T cells may partly derive from the graft donor. The CDR3 runs from the conserved cysteine through the conserved F or W. Each record gives: V gene, CDR3 length, clone size, D gene, J gene, CDR3 protein, CDR3 DNA. A D gene is named only where the DNA matches it firmly. Part of the rows lack a size; the others show once, few, many or a class for expanded clones.

>TRBV6-8|12|many|TRBD1|TRBJ2-7
CASGDRVYEQYF
TGTGCCAGCGGGGACAGGGTATACGAGCAGTACTTC
>TRBV7-4|17|many|-|TRBJ1-2
CASSNPSSARKTYGYTF
TGTGCCAGCAGCAATCCATCTTCAGCTCGAAAGACCTATGGCTACACCTTC
>TRBV24-1|17|many|-|TRBJ1-2
CATSSSVSTRKTYGYTF
TGTGCCACCAGTAGTTCGGTTAGTACCAGAAAGACCTATGGCTACACCTTC
>TRBV5-1|20|-|TRBD1|TRBJ1-1
CASSMGQGRDRSGMNTEAFF
TGCGCCAGCAGCATGGGACAGGGCAGAGATAGATCCGGCATGAACACTGAAGCTTTCTTT
>TRBV6-5|14|many|-|TRBJ2-2
CASSGPINTGELFF
TGTGCCAGCAGTGGACCCATCAACACCGGGGAGCTGTTTTTT
>TRBV2|15|many|TRBD1|TRBJ2-7
CASSKGDRVRYEQYF
TGTGCCAGCTCAAAGGGGGACAGGGTTCGGTACGAGCAGTACTTC
>TRBV6-5|11|many|-|TRBJ2-7
CASSYINEQYF
TGTGCCAGCAGTTATATTAACGAGCAGTACTTC
>TRBV6-5|14|many|-|TRBJ1-3
CASRGRTSGNTIYF
TGTGCCAGCAGGGGGCGGACTTCTGGAAACACCATATATTTT
>TRBV20-1|17|many|-|TRBJ2-7
CSARGRGGDTISYEQYF
TGCAGTGCTAGGGGGAGGGGGGGAGATACAATCTCCTACGAGCAGTACTTC
>TRBV7-2|16|many|TRBD2|TRBJ2-5
CASKAGVLAGGETQYF
TGTGCCAGCAAGGCGGGCGTACTAGCGGGAGGAGAGACCCAGTACTTC
>TRBV7-9|15|many|-|TRBJ2-7
CASSLGGTSTYEQYF
TGTGCCAGCAGCTTAGGGGGGACTTCCACCTACGAGCAGTACTTC
>TRBV20-1|13|many|-|TRBJ2-2
CSATDRNTGELFF
TGCAGTGCCACGGACAGGAACACCGGGGAGCTGTTTTTT
>TRBV18|16|many|-|TRBJ2-6
CASSRVQVSGANVLTF
TGTGCCAGCTCACGCGTACAGGTCTCTGGGGCCAACGTCCTGACTTTC
>TRBV5-1|17|-|TRBD2|TRBJ2-5
CASSLDATREFWETQYF
TGCGCCAGCAGCTTGGACGCGACGCGGGAGTTCTGGGAGACCCAGTACTTC
>TRBV28|15|many|TRBD1|TRBJ1-4
CASSLWQGANEKLFF
TGTGCCAGCAGTTTATGGCAGGGGGCTAATGAAAAACTGTTTTTT
>TRBV5-6|17|many|TRBD1|TRBJ2-5
CASSSTFGQGTQETQYF
TGTGCCAGCAGCTCGACTTTCGGACAGGGGACTCAAGAGACCCAGTACTTC
>TRBV11-2|16|many|TRBD2|TRBJ2-7
CASSLTTTSLSYEQYF
TGTGCCAGCAGCTTAACTACGACTAGCCTGTCCTACGAGCAGTACTTC
>TRBV27|12|many|-|TRBJ1-2
CASTGPNGGYTF
TGTGCCAGTACGGGGCCTAATGGTGGCTACACCTTC
>TRBV19|14|many|TRBD2|TRBJ2-7
CASSITSGMYEQYF
TGTGCCAGTAGTATAACTAGCGGGATGTACGAGCAGTACTTC
>TRBV19|13|many|-|TRBJ2-2
CASSPGVTGELFF
TGTGCCAGTAGCCCCGGGGTCACCGGGGAGCTGTTTTTT
>TRBV16|17|-|-|TRBJ1-2
CASSLSWVVRRTYGYTF
TGTGCCAGCAGCCTCTCATGGGTCGTTAGAAGGACCTATGGCTACACCTTC
>TRBV12-3/TRBV12-4|16|many|TRBD1|TRBJ1-4
CASGEEMDRGREKLFF
TGTGCCAGTGGCGAGGAGATGGACAGGGGGCGTGAAAAACTGTTTTTT
>TRBV11-2|13|many|-|TRBJ1-5
CASSLESALAQHF
TGTGCCAGCAGCTTAGAGTCGGCTCTGGCCCAGCATTTT
>TRBV4-3|16|many|-|TRBJ1-6
CASSQDVYREGSPLHF
TGCGCCAGCAGCCAAGATGTGTACAGGGAAGGATCACCCCTCCACTTT
>TRBV11-3|17|many|-|TRBJ1-2
CASSKSCDLGKTYGYTF
TGTGCCAGCAGCAAAAGTTGCGATCTCGGAAAGACCTATGGCTACACCTTC
>TRBV5-5|15|many|TRBD1|TRBJ1-5
CASSVTGYSNQPQHF
TGTGCCAGCAGTGTGACAGGGTATAGCAATCAGCCCCAGCATTTT
>TRBV16|17|many|-|TRBJ1-2
CASSVGPVVRKTYGYTF
TGTGCCAGCAGCGTCGGTCCGGTCGTTAGAAAGACCTATGGCTACACCTTC
>TRBV3-1|16|few|TRBD2|TRBJ2-1
CASSQDNPAGGGEQFF
TGTGCCAGCAGCCAAGATAATCCAGCGGGAGGAGGTGAGCAGTTCTTC
>TRBV4-3|16|many|-|TRBJ2-1
CASSQARTKKNNEQFF
TGCGCCAGCAGCCAAGCCAGAACGAAAAAAAACAATGAGCAGTTCTTC
>TRBV13|15|many|-|TRBJ2-5
CASSALVGLQETQYF
TGTGCCAGCAGCGCGTTGGTTGGTCTACAAGAGACCCAGTACTTC
>TRBV30|17|few|-|TRBJ1-5
CAWSVRQEGYSNQPQHF
TGTGCCTGGAGTGTACGTCAGGAGGGGTACAGCAATCAGCCCCAGCATTTT